Below, 14 T cell receptor beta chains from the same sample are listed, as sequenced in a study of T cell responses to AZD1222 COVID-19 vaccine. Assay: immunoSEQ multiplex PCR; the TCRdb copy retains only in-frame clones and omits some. The data show about 100,000 clones, about 86% seen once. The sample here was peripheral blood, taken on day 0 of AZD1222 vaccination. Source of these receptors: an adult in good health.

The chain recombines TRBV5-4 with TRBJ1-2, with TRBD1 as a possible D gene (5 bases). The CDR3 has 14 amino acids. Per the germline V gene, CDR1 is SGHNT and CDR2 is YYREEE (reference sequence). V shed 0 bases and J shed 7 bases, with 13 bases lying between them. CDR3 protein: CASSLEIGGVGYTF. The CDR3, as DNA: TGTGCCAGCAGCTTGGAGATCGGGGGGGTTGGCTACACCTTC.

V gene TRBV7-9 combines with J gene TRBJ1-1, with a tentative D call TRBD1 (5 bases). The V gene lost 5 bases and the J gene lost 6 bases, with 16 bases spanning the gap. The germline V gene encodes CDR1 SEHNR and CDR2 FQNEAQ (reference sequence). The length of the CDR3 is 14 residues. CDR3 loop: CASSRQRGSAEAFF. For the CDR3, the DNA is TGTGCCAGCAGCCGACAGAGGGGTAGCGCTGAAGCTTTCTTT.

This clone showed up just once. The chain couples TRBV3-1 (or the pseudogene TRBV3-2) to TRBJ1-2; 7 bases map to TRBD1. V lost 4 bases, J lost 5 bases, and 7 bases stayed unmatched. This CDR3 region has 14 residues. Germline CDR1 and CDR2: LGHDT and YNNKEL (reference sequence). The CDR3 spells CASSPDRAYYGYTF. In nucleotides, the CDR3 is TGTGCCAGCAGCCCCGACAGGGCGTATTATGGCTACACCTTC.

This chain joins TRBV6-5 and TRBJ2-7; D perhaps matches TRBD1 (6 bases). V was trimmed by 6 bases and J by 6 bases, leaving 15 bases between them. Looked up from germline, CDR1 is MNHEY and CDR2 is SVGAGI. This CDR3 comprises 13 residues. The CDR3: CASSPYRAGEQYF. CDR3 sequence (DNA): TGTGCCAGCAGCCCCTACAGGGCGGGCGAGCAGTACTTC.

The chain joins TRBV15 to TRBJ1-5, with D tentatively TRBD1 (6 bases). This CDR3 spans 20 amino acids. Trimming removed 3 bases from V and 4 bases from J, with 28 bases in between. The germline V gene has CDR1 LNHNV and CDR2 YYDKDF (reference sequence). The CDR3 sequence is CATSSPLKDSAYPFNQPQHF. The CDR3 DNA is TGTGCCACCAGCAGTCCCCTTAAGGACAGCGCCTACCCTTTTAATCAGCCCCAGCATTTT.

The chain recombines TRBV11-3 with TRBJ2-1; tentatively, D is TRBD1 (5 bases). Trimming took off 1 base at V and 9 bases at J, with 13 bases between the two ends. The CDR3 loop spans 14 amino acids. Germline V gene lookup returns CDR1 SGHNT and CDR2 YENEEA. CDR3 nucleotide sequence: TGTGCCAGCAGCTTAGGTCCAACCCAGGGTGAGCAGTTCTTC. Translation gives CASSLGPTQGEQFF.

This chain links TRBV12-3 or TRBV12-4 with TRBJ1-1; D not certain. The V end lost 3 bases, the J end lost 4 bases, and 3 bases lay between the germline ends. This CDR3 contains 11 residues. The CDR3 DNA reads TGTGCCAGCAGTTTTGGCACTGAAGCTTTCTTT. Its translation is CASSFGTEAFF.

V and J are TRBV6-6 and TRBJ2-6, with TRBD1 matching 10 bases. The CDR3 is made up of 17 amino acids. The germline V gene encodes CDR1 MNHNY and CDR2 SVGAGI (reference sequence). The V segment lost 5 bases and the J segment 0 bases; nucleotides outside the gene matches: 4. The CDR3 is CASSPRTGGSGANVLTF. DNA of the CDR3: TGTGCCAGCAGTCCCCGGACAGGGGGCTCTGGGGCCAACGTCCTGACTTTC.

The V gene is TRBV6-5, the J gene TRBJ2-5; TRBD2 matches 10 bases. Germline CDR1 is MNHEY and CDR2 is SVGAGI. There are 16 residues in the CDR3. The ends lost 2 bases at V and 2 bases at J; junction bases unmatched: 5. CDR3 coding DNA: TGTGCCAGCAGTTACACGGAACTAGCGGGGCAAGAGACCCAGTACTTC. Its protein is CASSYTELAGQETQYF.

The chain employs TRBV27 and TRBJ2-6, with D perhaps matching TRBD2 (7 bases). Trimming took 7 bases from V and 0 from J, leaving 16 bases between them. This CDR3 spans 17 amino acids. The germline gives CDR1 MNHEY, CDR2 SMNVEV (reference sequence). CDR3 in DNA: TGTGCCAGCAAGGGGGGGAGGACGACCTCTGGGGCCAACGTCCTGACTTTC. Its protein product is CASKGGRTTSGANVLTF.

The chain links TRBV10-3 to TRBJ2-1; D gene uncertain. Germline CDR1 reads ENHRY; CDR2 reads SYGVKD. Trimming cost V 4 bases and J 4 bases, with 8 bases left between them. The CDR3 length is 13 residues. CDR3 DNA: TGTGCCATCAGTGCCTCGGGTTACAATGAGCAGTTCTTC. Translation: CAISASGYNEQFF.

The J gene is TRBJ1-3, the V gene TRBV2, with D tentatively TRBD1 (5 bases). The V end lost 1 base, the J end lost 2 bases, and 9 bases lay between the germline ends. CDR3 length: 15 residues. Per the germline V gene, CDR1 is SNHLY and CDR2 is FYNNEI. The CDR3 sequence: CASSEGGGAGNTIYF. Written as DNA, the CDR3 is TGTGCCAGCAGTGAAGGGGGAGGGGCTGGAAACACCATATATTTT.

This chain joins TRBV6-4 and TRBJ1-1; TRBD1 agrees at 12 bases. Trimming cost V 2 bases and J 3 bases; bases outside gene matches: 10. The CDR3 is made up of 18 amino acids. Germline CDR1 MRHNA, CDR2 SNTAGT. The CDR3 protein is CASSDRRDRGLRDTEAFF. The CDR3 DNA reads TGTGCCAGCAGTGACCGCCGGGACAGGGGGCTTCGGGACACTGAAGCTTTCTTT.

The chain recombines TRBV3-1 (or the pseudogene TRBV3-2) with TRBJ1-2; 8 bases are a match to TRBD1. The CDR3 contains 16 residues. CDR1 and CDR2 (germline): LGHDT, YNNKEL (reference sequence). The J segment lost 3 bases and the V segment lost 3 bases, leaving 9 bases of the junction unmatched. CDR3: CASSHGQGPVDYGYTF. The CDR3 DNA is TGTGCCAGCAGCCACGGACAGGGACCTGTGGACTATGGCTACACCTTC.